Presented here are 15 T cell receptor beta chains from one specimen sequenced in a study of read filtering for tumor transcriptome and immune sequencing. This library used approximately 390 ng RNA and molecular barcoded adaptors spanning alpha/delta and beta/gamma chains. TCRdb used MiXCR to reprocess the reads, holding one entry per CDR3 protein. In the table there are 75,000 to 95,000 distinct CDR3 sequences, 10% to 15% of which are singletons. Specimen: a population of CD138-negative cells sorted from bone marrow. Source of these receptors: a donor aged 40 or older with multiple myeloma.

To note about this clonotype: This clone may be a read error of a much larger clone one base away. The rearrangement uses TRBV6-5 and TRBJ2-1; TRBD2 matches 14 bases. Germline CDR1 is MNHEY and CDR2 is SVGAGI. This CDR3 is built from 15 residues. The CDR3 region has the DNA TGTGCCAGCAGACCCCGACTAGCGGGAGGGGGTTCGTTTATCTTC. It translates to CASRPRLAGGGSFIF.

There are many counts of this clonotype. The CDR3: CSVGISYNEQFF. CDR3 in DNA: TGCAGCGTTGGGATCTCCTACAATGAGCAGTTCTTC. This sequence joins TRBV29-1 and TRBJ2-1; D unresolved. Germline CDR1 and CDR2: SQVTM and ANQGSEA. The ends were cut back, 4 bases at V and 0 bases at J, with 4 bases in the middle. This CDR3 has 12 amino acids.

Note on this clonotype: A much larger clonotype is one base distant, so this may be a read error. V gene TRBV3-1 combines with J gene TRBJ2-1; D is perhaps TRBD2 (5 bases). V lost 11 bases, J lost 2 bases, and 16 bases lay in between. The CDR3 sequence is 14 residues long. CDR1 and CDR2 from the germline V gene are LGHDT and YNNKEL (reference sequence). As DNA, the CDR3 is TGTGCCTGCTGCGCAGAGGGTACCTACAATGAGCAGTTCTTC. It translates to CACCAEGTYNEQFF.

This clonotype appeared many times. CDR3 residues: CASSYSLAGVETQYF. As DNA, the CDR3 is TGTGCCAGCAGTTACTCACTAGCGGGAGTTGAGACCCAGTACTTC. J is TRBJ2-5 and V is TRBV6-2 or TRBV6-3, with 11 bases identical to TRBD2. This CDR3 comprises 15 residues. V lost 0 bases and J lost 5; bases outside the gene matches: 2. Per germline, CDR1 MNHEY and CDR2 SVGEGT.

On this clonotype: This could be a read error, since a much larger clone is one nucleotide away. V is TRBV7-2 and J is TRBJ2-3; D perhaps matches TRBD2 (6 bases). This CDR3 has 15 residues. In germline, CDR1 is SGHTA, CDR2 FQGNSA. The CDR3 is CASSWASERTDTLYF. Here the CDR3 DNA reads TGTGCCAGCAGCTGGGCTAGCGAACGCACAGATACGCTGTATTTT.

This clonotype occurred many times. This chain uses TRBV5-1 with TRBJ2-7, with 9 positions matching TRBD2. V trimming: 3 bases; J trimming: 1 base; junction bases outside the gene matches: 2. Looked up from germline, CDR1 is SGHRS and CDR2 is YFSETQ. CDR3 length equals 14 residues. This CDR3 is CASSSGLASYEQYF. The CDR3 region has the DNA TGCGCCAGCAGCTCGGGACTAGCTTCCTACGAGCAGTACTTC.

This clonotype has a count of ten or more. The J gene is TRBJ2-3, the V gene TRBV5-1, with D tentatively TRBD1 (5 bases). Germline V gives CDR1 SGHRS, CDR2 YFSETQ. V lost 6 bases, J lost 3 bases, and 11 bases lay in between. The CDR3 covers 13 residues. CDR3 loop: CASTQDPTDTQYF. CDR3 sequence (DNA): TGCGCCAGCACACAGGACCCTACAGATACGCAGTATTTT.

Turning to this clonotype: Since a much larger clone is just one base distant, this may be a read error. The genes are TRBV4-1 and TRBJ2-2; D tentatively reads TRBD1 or TRBD2 (5 bases each). The CDR3 runs 16 residues. Germline CDR1 reads MGHRA; CDR2 reads YSYEKL. CDR3 loop: CASSRRKGTNSGELFF. In DNA form, the CDR3 reads TGCGCCAGCAGCCGTCGGAAGGGGACGAACTCCGGGGAGCTGTTTTTT.

This clonotype was recorded at least ten times. Written as DNA, the CDR3 is TGCAGTGCTAGAGTCGGCACAAGGGCAGAGACCCAGTACTTC. Amino acids: CSARVGTRAETQYF. The V call is TRBV20-1, the J call TRBJ2-5; D gene unclear. There are 14 residues in the CDR3. Per germline, CDR1 DFQATT and CDR2 SNEGSKA (reference sequence). Trimming took 1 base from V and 4 from J, leaving 13 bases between them.

This clonotype was seen many times. The rearrangement joins TRBV12-3 or TRBV12-4 to TRBJ2-1, with 10 bases lining up with TRBD2. This CDR3 comprises 14 residues. With 7 bases clipped from V and 9 bases from J, the junction kept 9 bases outside the gene matches. CDR3 amino acids: CASTPAGGPGEQFF. In nucleotides, the CDR3 is TGTGCCAGCACCCCAGCGGGAGGGCCGGGTGAGCAGTTCTTC.

Concerning this clonotype itself: A much larger clonotype is one base distant, so this may be a read error. The chain uses TRBV18 and TRBJ1-1; D is perhaps TRBD1 (5 bases). In germline, CDR1 is KGHSH, CDR2 LQKENI. The length of the CDR3 is 15 residues. The DNA of the CDR3 is TGTGCCAGCCCACCACTGTTGGAAGGGGCCAGTGAAGCTTTCTTT. Its protein product is CASPPLLEGASEAFF.

Points on this clonotype: A single base separates this from a much larger clone, so it may be a read error. This chain connects TRBV2 to TRBJ2-5, with D possibly being TRBD2 (6 bases). This CDR3 contains 15 residues. Deletions cut 4 bases from V and 1 base from J, with 13 bases between. Germline values: CDR1 SNHLY, CDR2 FYNNEI. CDR3 nucleotide sequence: TGTGCCAGCAGTGTTGTGACGGGGGTCCAAGAGACCCAGTACTTC. It encodes CASSVVTGVQETQYF.

V gene TRBV3-1 combines with J gene TRBJ1-5; TRBD1 agrees at 10 bases. Germline V lookup: CDR1 LGHDT, CDR2 YNNKEL (reference sequence). The CDR3 has 14 residues. V lost 4 bases, J lost 6 bases, and 3 bases stayed unmatched. The CDR3 spells CASSPGTGVQPQHF. The CDR3 bases are TGTGCCAGCAGCCCCGGGACAGGGGTTCAGCCCCAGCATTTT.

This clonotype was counted ten times or more. The chain has TRBV7-3 and TRBJ2-1; TRBD2 matches at 10 bases. The CDR3 runs 16 residues. V shed 1 base and J 3 bases; nucleotides not matched to a gene: 3. The germline CDR1 and CDR2 sequences are SGHTA and FQGTGA. The DNA for the CDR3 is TGTGCCAGCAGCTTAATGGGACTAGCGTTCTACAATGAGCAGTTCTTC. This encodes CASSLMGLAFYNEQFF.

To note about this clonotype: Being one base from a much bigger clone, this may be a read error. The chain has TRBV27 and TRBJ1-6; TRBD1 might be the D (5 bases). The germline CDR1 and CDR2 sequences are MNHEY and SMNVEV (reference sequence). The length of the CDR3 is 16 residues. The CDR3 here is CASALTQGAYNSPLHF. In nucleotides, the CDR3 is TGTGCCAGCGCGCTAACCCAGGGAGCCTATAATTCACCCCTCCATTTT.